This T cell receptor (beta chain) was identified during a study of T-cell reconstitution after alpha-beta-depleted transplantation in children. During its preparation, the TCRbeta library received unique molecular identifiers. TCRdb called the PCR reads again in MiXCR, with one record for every CDR3 protein. The profile covers 700,000 to 950,000 distinct CDR3 sequences, with around 15% appearing a single time and under 6% taken by the ten largest. The CDR3 is made up of 14 amino acids. Germline CDR1 is SGHTA and CDR2 is FQGNSA. V shed 3 bases, J shed 6 bases, and the junction held 6 bases outside the gene matches.

The clonotype was recovered from a male patient younger than 18 who had a stem cell transplant for acute lymphoblastic leukemia, so the T cells may come from the graft donor. Sequences were derived from PBMCs, mostly from graft donor cells, sampled 360 days after TCRalphabeta/CD19-depleted stem cell transplant. The chain employs TRBV7-2 and TRBJ2-7; 9 bases map to TRBD1. CDR3 sequence: CASSLTGGLFEQYF. In DNA, the CDR3 is TGTGCCAGCAGCTTGACAGGGGGTCTTTTCGAGCAGTACTTC.